The 26 T cell receptor beta chains in this list originate from one sample, sequenced in a study of vaccination effects on CD4 cells after COVID-19. No antigens are known for them. Here immunoSEQ multiplex PCR was the method, and the copy in TCRdb shows in-frame clones only, minus some. The profile covers about 54,000 clones, with 65% to 90% appearing a single time and about 2.6% taken by the ten largest. Before any sequencing was done, the ViraFEST assay used viral peptide pools to expand antigen-specific CD4+ T cells. An approximately ten-day culture period preceded the isolation of CD4+ T cells. Sequenced material: CD4+ T cells from PBMCs cultured with HCoV-229E spike peptides, taken before COVID-19 vaccination. Source of these receptors: a human donor who received a COVID-19 vaccine.

The chain's CDR3 is CASSYRTLRRPDTQYF. As DNA, the CDR3 is TGCGCCAGCAGCTACAGGACACTGCGGAGACCAGATACGCAGTATTTT. The gene calls are TRBV5-1 and TRBJ2-3; weak D call: TRBD1 (5 bases). The CDR3 totals 16 residues. V lost 3 bases and J lost 4, with 18 bases in between. Germline V gene sequence: CDR1 SGHRS, CDR2 YFSETQ.

The chain recombines TRBV5-1 with TRBJ2-3, with 10 bases identical to TRBD2. Trimming at V came to 4 bases and at J to 0 bases, leaving 5 bases not matched to a gene. The CDR3 loop spans 16 amino acids. Germline CDR1 reads SGHRS; CDR2 reads YFSETQ. CDR3 sequence: CASSNILAGSTDTQYF. CDR3 sequence (DNA): TGCGCCAGCAGCAACATACTAGCGGGGAGCACAGATACGCAGTATTTT.

The chain combines TRBV18 with TRBJ2-5; TRBD2 aligns across 9 bases. Losses at the gene ends were 2 bases for V and 1 base for J; bases not matched to a gene: 2. The CDR3 extends over 15 amino acids. Germline values: CDR1 KGHSH, CDR2 LQKENI. Here the CDR3 reads CASSPFSGGQETQYF. The CDR3 nucleotides are TGTGCCAGCTCACCATTTAGCGGGGGCCAAGAGACCCAGTACTTC.

This clone was detected a few times. The V call is TRBV5-5, the J call TRBJ1-6; D gene uncertain. Germline V gives CDR1 SGHKS, CDR2 YYEKEE (reference sequence). Between the trimmed V and J ends, which lost 0 bases and 6 bases, there was a span of 4 bases. There are 13 residues in the CDR3. The CDR3 DNA follows: TGTGCCAGCAGCTTGGATCCTAATTCACCCCTCCACTTT. Translation gives CASSLDPNSPLHF.

V is TRBV6-6 and J is TRBJ1-4; 10 positions agree with TRBD1. The germline gives CDR1 MNHNY, CDR2 SVGAGI (reference sequence). The CDR3 covers 15 residues. J lost 8 bases, V lost 6 bases, and 9 bases had no gene match. Written as DNA, the CDR3 is TGTGCCAGCAGACGACCGGGACAGGGGAACGAAAAACTGTTTTTT. It specifies CASRRPGQGNEKLFF.

This clone was picked up a small number of times. The chain recombines TRBV6-5 with TRBJ2-3; a weak D match, TRBD2 (5 bases). Germline CDR1 is MNHEY and CDR2 is SVGAGI. Trimming cost V 4 bases and J 2 bases, with 10 bases left between them. This CDR3 has 14 amino acids. The CDR3 reads CASSSLLVTDTQYF. The CDR3 DNA follows: TGTGCCAGCAGTTCTTTACTAGTCACAGATACGCAGTATTTT.

The J gene is TRBJ2-5, the V gene TRBV25-1; 9 bases are a match to TRBD1. Germline-derived CDR1 and CDR2 are MGHDK and SYGVNS. V shed 3 bases, J shed 5 bases, and the junction held 7 bases outside the gene matches. The length of the CDR3 is 15 residues. The CDR3 sequence is CASSDRDRVIETQYF. The CDR3 bases are TGTGCCAGCAGTGATCGGGACAGGGTTATTGAGACCCAGTACTTC.

The V call is TRBV4-1, the J call TRBJ1-4, with 7 positions matching TRBD1. The junction had 7 bases not matched to a gene; V was cut back by 4 bases and J by 8 bases. CDR1 is MGHRA, CDR2 YSYEKL, per germline. This CDR3 region has 14 residues. DNA of the CDR3: TGCGCCAGCAGCCTCAACAGGGGTCAGGAAAAACTGTTTTTT. Translation: CASSLNRGQEKLFF.

The gene calls are TRBV19 and TRBJ1-3, with unresolved D. Germline V gene sequence: CDR1 LNHDA, CDR2 SQIVND (reference sequence). Between the trimmed V and J ends, which lost 1 base and 4 bases, there was a span of 8 bases. The CDR3 contains 14 residues. Here the CDR3 DNA reads TGTGCCAGTAGTATAGGAGCCGCCGGAAACACCATATATTTT. Translated, it gives CASSIGAAGNTIYF.

The chain joins TRBV7-2 to TRBJ2-3, with no clear D. There are 14 residues in the CDR3. CDR1 is SGHTA, CDR2 FQGNSA, per germline. The V and J ends lost 1 base and 2 bases respectively, with 7 bases between them. CDR3 sequence (DNA): TGTGCCAGCAGCTTAGGAGACACCACAGATACGCAGTATTTT. It yields the protein CASSLGDTTDTQYF.

The CDR3 nucleotides read TGTGCCACCAGCAGAGGGGGCATTCCTTACAATGAGCAGTTCTTC. The encoded protein is CATSRGGIPYNEQFF. The chain has TRBV15 and TRBJ2-1; D is possibly TRBD1 (5 bases). V was pared by 1 base and J by 4 bases, with 11 bases between. The CDR3 spans 15 residues. Per the germline V gene, CDR1 is LNHNV and CDR2 is YYDKDF (reference sequence).

The chain uses TRBV10-3 and TRBJ2-3, with 7 bases matching TRBD2. Germline trimming cut 4 bases from V and 4 bases from J; bases unmatched to any gene: 5. Germline CDR1 is ENHRY and CDR2 is SYGVKD. The CDR3 is 14 amino acids. In DNA, the CDR3 is TGTGCCATCAGTGTCGGGGGGTTTGCAGATACGCAGTATTTT. Protein: CAISVGGFADTQYF.

In its sample, this clone is large (0.1 to 1%). The V and J genes are TRBV7-2 and TRBJ2-1; D is ambiguous. This CDR3 is built from 13 residues. The V and J ends lost 5 bases and 3 bases respectively, with 8 bases between them. Germline CDR1 reads SGHTA; CDR2 reads FQGNSA. The CDR3 DNA reads as TGTGCCAGCAGCCCATACCTCTACAATGAGCAGTTCTTC. Translating gives CASSPYLYNEQFF. The whole variable domain, remainder taken from reference TRBV7-2 and TRBJ2-1, is GAGVSQSPSNKVTEKGKDVELRCDPISGHTALYWYRQSLGQGLEFLIYFQGNSAPDKSGLPSDRFSAERTGGSVSTLTIQRTQQEDSAVYLCASSPYLYNEQFFGPGTRLTVL.

This clone counts as medium-sized (0.01 to 0.1%). The chain recombines TRBV6-5 with TRBJ2-5; D unresolved. CDR1 MNHEY and CDR2 SVGAGI come from the germline V gene. V was pared by 5 bases and J by 4 bases, with 8 bases between. CDR3 length equals 12 residues. The CDR3 DNA sequence: TGTGCCAGCAGTAACCCCTTAGAGACCCAGTACTTC. Its protein product is CASSNPLETQYF.

This sequence joins TRBV7-8 and TRBJ1-5, with TRBD1 matching over 7 bases. This CDR3 contains 14 residues. Germline trimming cut 3 bases from V and 5 bases from J; bases unmatched to any gene: 4. The germline gives CDR1 SGHVS, CDR2 FQNEAQ. CDR3: CASSFVGGDQPQHF. CDR3 in DNA: TGTGCCAGCAGCTTTGTAGGGGGCGATCAGCCCCAGCATTTT. Supplemented by reference TRBV7-8 and TRBJ1-5, the full variable domain reads GAGVSQSPRYKVAKRGQDVALRCDPISGHVSLFWYQQALGQGPEFLTYFQNEAQLDKSGLPSDRFFAERPEGSVSTLKIQRTQQEDSAVYLCASSFVGGDQPQHFGDGTRLSIL.

The chain couples TRBV6-2 or TRBV6-3 to TRBJ1-2; D is uncertain. V dropped 4 bases and J dropped 4 bases, with 7 bases sitting between them. The germline V gene has CDR1 MNHEY and CDR2 SVGEGT. CDR3 length: 12 residues. The CDR3 loop is CASSSRFYGYTF. As DNA, the CDR3 is TGTGCCAGCAGTTCCAGGTTCTATGGCTACACCTTC.

This clone was picked up one time. This chain uses TRBV6-6 with TRBJ2-2; D not certain. The CDR3 length is 16 residues. The ends were cut back, 6 bases at V and 0 bases at J, with 14 bases in the middle. Germline CDR1 and CDR2: MNHNY and SVGAGI (reference sequence). Here the CDR3 reads CASSGGKQPNTGELFF. The CDR3 DNA is TGTGCCAGCAGCGGCGGTAAACAGCCGAACACCGGGGAGCTGTTTTTT.

CDR3 sequence (DNA): TGTGCCACCAGTGACCCAGGACAGTTAGAGACCCAGTACTTC. Translation gives CATSDPGQLETQYF. The chain links TRBV24-1 to TRBJ2-5; a weak D match, TRBD1 (6 bases). Trimming removed 4 bases at V and 4 bases at J, with 12 bases between. Germline V CDR1 and CDR2: KGHDR, SFDVKD. The CDR3 is 14 residues long.

This chain joins TRBV15 and TRBJ2-7; D may be TRBD1 (6 bases). The CDR3 consists of 14 residues. Germline CDR1 is LNHNV and CDR2 is YYDKDF (reference sequence). The ends were cut back, 1 base at V and 2 bases at J, with 9 bases in the middle. The CDR3 is CATSRGDTPYEQYV. Written as DNA, the CDR3 is TGTGCCACCAGCAGAGGGGACACCCCCTACGAGCAGTACGTC.

The genes are TRBV19 and TRBJ1-5; possible D gene TRBD1, 6 bases. The CDR3 runs 16 residues. Trimming pared 4 bases from V and 1 base from J, leaving 14 bases between. Looked up from germline, CDR1 is LNHDA and CDR2 is SQIVND (reference sequence). In DNA form, the CDR3 reads TGTGCCAGTAGTAGAACTCGACAGGTGAGCAATCAGCCCCAGCATTTT. Protein sequence: CASSRTRQVSNQPQHF.

The rearrangement uses TRBV18 and TRBJ2-3; 9 positions match TRBD2. CDR1 is KGHSH, CDR2 LQKENI, per germline. CDR3 length equals 15 residues. J lost 2 bases, V lost 5 bases, and 5 bases had no gene match. CDR3 amino acids: CASSSAGGFTDTQYF. CDR3 nucleotides: TGTGCCAGCTCATCAGCGGGGGGATTCACAGATACGCAGTATTTT.

This CDR3 is CASSSGTEASPLHF. In DNA form, the CDR3 reads TGCGCCAGCAGCTCCGGGACAGAGGCTTCACCCCTCCACTTT. The chain has TRBV10-2 and TRBJ1-6; TRBD1 aligns across 7 bases. Germline CDR1 WSHSY, CDR2 SAAADI. The CDR3 has 14 residues. V dropped 6 bases and J dropped 9; count of bases not matched to a gene: 8.

V is TRBV5-1 and J is TRBJ2-3, with D perhaps matching TRBD2 (5 bases). This CDR3 spans 14 amino acids. Per germline, CDR1 SGHRS and CDR2 YFSETQ. V gave up 1 base and J gave up 4 bases, with 10 bases separating them. The CDR3 sequence: CASSLRGFADTQYF. The CDR3 DNA reads as TGCGCCAGCAGCTTGCGGGGATTCGCAGATACGCAGTATTTT. Full variable domain (remainder filled in from reference TRBV5-1 and TRBJ2-3): KAGVTQTPRYLIKTRGQQVTLSCSPISGHRSVSWYQQTPGQGLQFLFEYFSETQRNKGNFPGRFSGRQFSNSRSEMNVSTLELGDSALYLCASSLRGFADTQYFGPGTRLTVL.

In nucleotides, the CDR3 is TGTGCCAGCAGCTTGGGGTGGGATGAAGCTTTCTTT. This encodes CASSLGWDEAFF. This rearrangement joins TRBV5-6 to TRBJ1-1; no definite D call. The CDR3 sequence is 12 residues long. V shed 0 bases and J shed 7 bases, with 7 bases lying between them. The germline CDR1 and CDR2 sequences are SGHDT and YYEEEE.

The chain joins TRBV5-6 to TRBJ2-3; D possibly uses TRBD1 or TRBD2 (6 bases each). The germline V gene encodes CDR1 SGHDT and CDR2 YYEEEE. The CDR3 spans 14 residues. Trimming cost V 6 bases and J 4 bases, with 15 bases left between them. The CDR3 reads CASITGTSADTQYF. CDR3 sequence (DNA): TGTGCCAGCATTACAGGGACTTCAGCAGATACGCAGTATTTT. Complete variable domain (other parts from reference TRBV5-6 and TRBJ2-3): DAGVTQSPTHLIKTRGQQVTLRCSPKSGHDTVSWYQQALGQGPQFIFQYYEEEERQRGNFPDRFSGHQFPNYSSELNVNALLLGDSALYLCASITGTSADTQYFGPGTRLTVL.

This chain links TRBV6-1 with TRBJ1-2; D not certain. The germline V and J ends were trimmed by 1 base and 4 bases, with 13 bases remaining between them. Germline V gives CDR1 MNHNS, CDR2 SASEGT. The CDR3 runs to 15 residues. This chain's CDR3 is CASSEETAQAYGYTF. The CDR3 DNA sequence: TGTGCCAGCAGTGAAGAGACTGCGCAGGCCTATGGCTACACCTTC.